The 26 T cell receptor beta chains given below trace back to one sample, sequenced in a study of shared clonotypes between healthy human individuals. The protocol was immunoSEQ multiplex PCR, while the TCRdb copy is restricted to in-frame clones and leaves out a portion. In the table there are approximately 240,000 clones, 65% of which are singletons. Sequenced material: memory CD4+ T cells sorted from blood. The subset denotes: CD45RA-negative fraction. These TCRs come from a man aged 30 to 39 in good health.

This clone was detected once. This same CDR3 is encoded by further DNA sequences in the sample. The rearrangement uses TRBV5-4 and TRBJ2-5, with a weak D call TRBD2 (5 bases). This CDR3 has 14 amino acids. Per the germline V gene, CDR1 is SGHNT and CDR2 is YYREEE (reference sequence). V gave up 1 base and J gave up 5 bases, with 12 bases separating them. This CDR3 reads CASSLPLAQETQYF. The CDR3, as DNA: TGTGCCAGCAGCTTGCCGCTAGCCCAGGAGACCCAGTACTTC. Full variable domain (rest looked up from reference TRBV5-4 and TRBJ2-5): ETGVTQSPTHLIKTRGQQVTLRCSSQSGHNTVSWYQQALGQGPQFIFQYYREEENGRGNFPPRFSGLQFPNYSSELNVNALELDDSALYLCASSLPLAQETQYFGPGTRLLVL.

The chain joins TRBV2 to TRBJ1-5; D remains unclear. V lost 8 bases and J lost 0, with 8 bases in between. The CDR3 is 13 amino acids. The germline gives CDR1 SNHLY, CDR2 FYNNEI. The chain's CDR3 is CASGVYSNQPQHF. CDR3 in DNA: TGTGCCAGCGGAGTTTATAGCAATCAGCCCCAGCATTTT.

Written as DNA, the CDR3 is TGTGCCAGCAGCCAACAGACAGATACGCAGTATTTT. As protein: CASSQQTDTQYF. The chain joins TRBV9 to TRBJ2-3; D is unclear. The germline gives CDR1 SGDLS, CDR2 YYNGEE. V lost 4 bases and J lost 3, with 6 bases in between. The CDR3 sequence is 12 residues long.

The V call is TRBV19, the J call TRBJ2-3, with 8 bases identical to TRBD1. Germline lookup yields CDR1 LNHDA and CDR2 SQIVND (reference sequence). Trimming at V came to 8 bases and at J to 6 bases, leaving 13 bases not matched to a gene. The CDR3 length is 15 residues. CDR3 sequence: CASHPRTGPADTQYF. CDR3 DNA sequence: TGTGCCAGTCATCCCAGGACAGGGCCCGCGGATACGCAGTATTTT. Full variable domain (outside the CDR3, taken from reference TRBV19 and TRBJ2-3): DGGITQSPKYLFRKEGQNVTLSCEQNLNHDAMYWYRQDPGQGLRLIYYSQIVNDFQKGDIAEGYSVSREKKESFPLTVTSAQKNPTAFYLCASHPRTGPADTQYFGPGTRLTVL.

The chain couples TRBV7-9 to TRBJ1-5, with 9 bases identical to TRBD1. CDR3 length equals 16 residues. Germline V CDR1 and CDR2: SEHNR, FQNEAQ (reference sequence). Trimming at V came to 4 bases and at J to 4 bases, leaving 8 bases not matched to a gene. The CDR3 is CASSSVGDRANQPQHF. CDR3 DNA sequence: TGTGCCAGCAGCTCAGTCGGGGACAGGGCGAATCAGCCCCAGCATTTT. The whole variable domain, filled in from reference TRBV7-9 and TRBJ1-5, reads DTGVSQNPRHKITKRGQNVTFRCDPISEHNRLYWYRQTLGQGPEFLTYFQNEAQLEKSRLLSDRFSAERPKGSFSTLEIQRTEQGDSAMYLCASSSVGDRANQPQHFGDGTRLSIL.

The gene calls are TRBV7-2 and TRBJ2-7; TRBD1 aligns across 9 bases. This CDR3 has 13 amino acids. J was trimmed by 6 bases and V by 4 bases; bases with no gene match: 4. The germline CDR1 and CDR2 sequences are SGHTA and FQGNSA. As DNA, the CDR3 is TGTGCCAGCAGCTCCAACAGGGGGCTCGAGCAGTACTTC. This encodes CASSSNRGLEQYF.

The chain recombines TRBV19 with TRBJ1-2; 10 bases are shared with TRBD1. J gave up 14 bases and V 4 bases, and 10 bases lay outside the gene matches. Germline CDR1 reads LNHDA; CDR2 reads SQIVND (reference sequence). The CDR3 is made up of 13 amino acids. The CDR3 DNA reads as TGTGCCAGTAGTAGGGGACAGGGGAGTTACTCGACCTTC. This sequence encodes CASSRGQGSYSTF.

This clone was found a few times. The chain recombines TRBV19 with TRBJ2-3, with 9 bases lining up with TRBD2. The germline V gene has CDR1 LNHDA and CDR2 SQIVND (reference sequence). J lost 7 bases, V lost 5 bases, and 10 bases had no gene match. The CDR3 is 15 amino acids. DNA of the CDR3: TGTGCCAGTAGTTCACTGGCGGGAGGGCCAAATACGCAGTATTTT. Protein product: CASSSLAGGPNTQYF.

The V and J genes are TRBV6-6 and TRBJ1-5; D is unresolved. Germline assignment: CDR1 MNHNY and CDR2 SVGAGI (reference sequence). This CDR3 is built from 15 residues. Between the trimmed V and J ends, which lost 5 bases and 2 bases, there was a span of 13 bases. CDR3 bases: TGTGCCAGCAGTCCTAAGGGAAATGGCAATCAGCCCCAGCATTTT. Amino acid sequence: CASSPKGNGNQPQHF.

V and J are TRBV15 and TRBJ2-1, with 9 positions matching TRBD2. The CDR3 has 16 residues. Trimming took 2 bases from V and 6 from J; bases not matched to a gene: 8. Germline lookup yields CDR1 LNHNV and CDR2 YYDKDF (reference sequence). The CDR3 nucleotides are TGTGCCACCAGCAGACCCCCCGCGGGAGGGGTCAATGAGCAGTTCTTC. This gives the protein CATSRPPAGGVNEQFF.

This chain joins TRBV10-3 and TRBJ2-7; D remains unclear. Deletions cut 7 bases from V and 2 bases from J, with 9 bases between. Germline V lookup: CDR1 ENHRY, CDR2 SYGVKD. The CDR3 is 12 residues long. The CDR3 DNA reads as TGTGCCATCAAGACGATTACCTACGAGCAGTACTTC. Translating it yields CAIKTITYEQYF.

V is TRBV5-5 and J is TRBJ2-6, with unresolved D. The CDR3 is 15 residues long. Per the germline V gene, CDR1 is SGHKS and CDR2 is YYEKEE (reference sequence). Trimming removed 0 bases at V and 0 bases at J, with 4 bases between. The CDR3 bases are TGTGCCAGCAGCTTGGATAGCTCTGGGGCCAACGTCCTGACTTTC. Translating gives CASSLDSSGANVLTF. Complete variable domain (other parts from reference TRBV5-5 and TRBJ2-6): DAGVTQSPTHLIKTRGQQVTLRCSPISGHKSVSWYQQVLGQGPQFIFQYYEKEERGRGNFPDRFSARQFPNYSSELNVNALLLGDSALYLCASSLDSSGANVLTFGAGSRLTVL.

This chain uses TRBV29-1 with TRBJ2-5; no firm D call. This CDR3 region has 13 residues. Trimming left V 4 bases short and J 3 bases short, with 12 bases between. CDR1 and CDR2 (germline): SQVTM, ANQGSEA. The CDR3 DNA sequence: TGCAGCGTTGGGTACTCAAGGGAAGAGACCCAGTACTTC. Translating gives CSVGYSREETQYF.

V usage is TRBV28 and J usage is TRBJ2-5, with a possible D match to TRBD1 (5 bases). The germline CDR1 and CDR2 sequences are MDHEN and SYDVKM. The CDR3 sequence is 16 residues long. V gave up 6 bases and J gave up 5 bases, with 22 bases separating them. CDR3 bases: TGTGCCAGCAGCTCCCATTCGGTAGGGGTCGGCGAGACCCAGTACTTC. Its protein is CASSSHSVGVGETQYF.

V gene TRBV28 combines with J gene TRBJ1-1; perhaps TRBD1 as D (5 bases). Germline CDR1 is MDHEN and CDR2 is SYDVKM. The CDR3 consists of 12 residues. Deletions cut 5 bases from V and 6 bases from J, with 10 bases between. In DNA, the CDR3 is TGTGCCAGCAGTCGGGGGGGAGCTGAAGCTTTCTTT. Amino acids: CASSRGGAEAFF.

The V and J genes are TRBV5-4 and TRBJ2-3; 8 nucleotides align to TRBD1. CDR3 length: 14 residues. Germline lookup yields CDR1 SGHNT and CDR2 YYREEE (reference sequence). Unmatched junction bases numbered 8, after V lost 7 bases and J lost 4 bases. CDR3: CASRQDRASDTQYF. In DNA form, the CDR3 reads TGTGCCAGCCGCCAGGACAGGGCATCAGATACGCAGTATTTT.

This chain joins TRBV4-3 and TRBJ2-7; D gene uncertain. The CDR3 is made up of 16 amino acids. Trimming pared 4 bases from V and 0 bases from J, leaving 16 bases between. Germline CDR1 is LGHNA and CDR2 is YSLEER. CDR3 sequence: CASSRAVVGSSYEQYF. CDR3 DNA sequence: TGCGCCAGCAGCCGAGCCGTAGTGGGCAGCTCCTACGAGCAGTACTTC.

This chain links TRBV28 with TRBJ1-2, with a possible D match to TRBD1 (6 bases). Germline V gives CDR1 MDHEN, CDR2 SYDVKM. The CDR3 covers 19 residues. Deletions cut 6 bases from V and 3 bases from J, with 29 bases between. CDR3 sequence: CASSTTTKDWTANYYGYTF. In DNA form, the CDR3 reads TGTGCCAGCAGCACGACAACTAAAGATTGGACAGCCAATTACTATGGCTACACCTTC.

Only one count was recorded for this clone. CDR3 coding DNA: TGTGCCAGCAGCCAAGATATAGGGAAGACCCAGTACTTC. Its translation: CASSQDIGKTQYF. V is TRBV14 and J is TRBJ2-5; D gene unclear. This CDR3 comprises 13 residues. Trimming left V 0 bases short and J 6 bases short, with 8 bases between. The germline V gene encodes CDR1 SGHDN and CDR2 FVKESK.

The chain combines TRBV29-1 with TRBJ2-6; D is perhaps TRBD2 (5 bases). This CDR3 has 14 residues. V dropped 4 bases and J dropped 0 bases, with 7 bases sitting between them. Germline V lookup: CDR1 SQVTM, CDR2 ANQGSEA. The CDR3 protein is CSVGSGSGANVLTF. CDR3 nucleotides: TGCAGCGTTGGAAGCGGCTCTGGGGCCAACGTCCTGACTTTC.

The chain is built from TRBV28 and TRBJ2-1, with D possibly matching TRBD2 (7 bases). The CDR3 covers 14 residues. Germline V gives CDR1 MDHEN, CDR2 SYDVKM. V lost 6 bases, J lost 7 bases, and 16 bases lay in between. The CDR3 sequence is CASSTLRGGNEQFF. As DNA, the CDR3 is TGTGCCAGCAGCACCCTGAGGGGGGGAAATGAGCAGTTCTTC.

This clone turned up a few times. The chain couples TRBV2 to TRBJ2-7; D unclear. The V end lost 4 bases, the J end lost 0 bases, and 4 bases lay between the germline ends. The CDR3 consists of 12 residues. The germline CDR1 and CDR2 sequences are SNHLY and FYNNEI. CDR3 protein: CASSADSYEQYF. In DNA, the CDR3 is TGTGCCAGCAGTGCCGACTCCTACGAGCAGTACTTC. The full variable domain, rest sourced from reference TRBV2 and TRBJ2-7, is EPEVTQTPSHQVTQMGQEVILRCVPISNHLYFYWYRQILGQKVEFLVSFYNNEISEKSEIFDDQFSVERPDGSNFTLKIRSTKLEDSAMYFCASSADSYEQYFGPGTRLTVT.

This chain uses TRBV30 with TRBJ2-7, with 10 bases aligning to TRBD2. The CDR3 has 14 residues. Germline assignment: CDR1 GTSNPN and CDR2 SVGIG (reference sequence). J lost 7 bases, V lost 0 bases, and 6 bases had no gene match. The CDR3 nucleotides are TGTGCCTGGAGTGTAGCGGGAGGGGGAAAAGAGCAGTACTTC. Its translation is CAWSVAGGGKEQYF. Full variable domain (remainder filled in from reference TRBV30 and TRBJ2-7): SQTIHQWPATLVQPVGSPLSLECTVEGTSNPNLYWYRQAAGRGLQLLFYSVGIGQISSEVPQNLSASRPQDRQFILSSKKLLLSDSGFYLCAWSVAGGGKEQYFGPGTRLTVT.

The chain employs TRBV29-1 and TRBJ1-1; a weak D match, TRBD1 (6 bases). The germline CDR1 and CDR2 sequences are SQVTM and ANQGSEA. CDR3 length: 14 residues. V lost 8 bases to trimming and J lost 4 bases, with 20 bases between them. The CDR3 DNA follows: TGCAGCATGAGGCGGGGGGCGGTCGGCACTGAAGCTTTCTTT. Its protein product is CSMRRGAVGTEAFF.

The CDR3 nucleotides read TGTGCCAGCAGCTTAGAATGGGGCTATGATACGCAGTATTTT. Translated: CASSLEWGYDTQYF. The chain has TRBV7-2 and TRBJ2-3; perhaps TRBD1 as D (5 bases). CDR3 length equals 14 residues. Looked up from germline, CDR1 is SGHTA and CDR2 is FQGNSA. Between the trimmed V and J ends, which lost 1 base and 6 bases, there was a span of 11 bases.

The chain employs TRBV4-1 and TRBJ1-2, with D unresolved. CDR3 length equals 16 residues. With 1 base removed from V and 3 bases from J, the gap between germline ends came to 15 bases. Germline assignment: CDR1 MGHRA and CDR2 YSYEKL. The CDR3 DNA is TGCGCCAGCAGCCAAGGGTCCCGAGGGTGGGACTATGGCTACACCTTC. It codes for CASSQGSRGWDYGYTF.